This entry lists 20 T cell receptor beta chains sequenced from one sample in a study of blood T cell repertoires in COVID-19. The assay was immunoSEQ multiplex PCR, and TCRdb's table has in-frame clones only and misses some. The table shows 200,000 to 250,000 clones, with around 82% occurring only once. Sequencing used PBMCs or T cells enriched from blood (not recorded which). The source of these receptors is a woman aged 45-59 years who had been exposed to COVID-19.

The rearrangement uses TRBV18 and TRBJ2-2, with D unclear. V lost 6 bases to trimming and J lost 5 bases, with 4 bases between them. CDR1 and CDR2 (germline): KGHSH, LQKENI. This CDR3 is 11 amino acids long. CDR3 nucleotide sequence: TGTGCCAGCTCGAGGACCGGGGAGCTGTTTTTT. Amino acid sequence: CASSRTGELFF.

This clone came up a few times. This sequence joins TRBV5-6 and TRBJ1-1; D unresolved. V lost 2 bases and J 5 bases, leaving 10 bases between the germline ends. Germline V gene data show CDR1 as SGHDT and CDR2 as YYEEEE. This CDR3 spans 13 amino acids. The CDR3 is CASSLGSGTEAFF. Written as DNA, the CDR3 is TGTGCCAGCAGCTTAGGTTCGGGGACTGAAGCTTTCTTT.

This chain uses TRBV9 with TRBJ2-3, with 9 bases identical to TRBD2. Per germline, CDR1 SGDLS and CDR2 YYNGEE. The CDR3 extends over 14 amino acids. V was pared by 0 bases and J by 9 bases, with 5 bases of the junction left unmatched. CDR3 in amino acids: CASSVGSGGLTQYF. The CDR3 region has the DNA TGTGCCAGCAGCGTAGGTAGCGGGGGCTTAACGCAGTATTTT.

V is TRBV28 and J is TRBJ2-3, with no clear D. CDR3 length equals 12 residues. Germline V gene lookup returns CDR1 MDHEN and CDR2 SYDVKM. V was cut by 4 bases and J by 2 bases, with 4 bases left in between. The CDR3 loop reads CASSSFTDTQYF. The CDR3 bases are TGTGCCAGCAGTTCTTTCACAGATACGCAGTATTTT.

The CDR3, as DNA: TGTGCCAGCAGTTACGACCACTCAAGAGGCACTGAAGCTTTCTTT. Translation gives CASSYDHSRGTEAFF. The genes are TRBV6-5 and TRBJ1-1; D unresolved. This CDR3 has 15 amino acids. V lost 2 bases and J lost 4, with 14 bases in between. The germline CDR1 and CDR2 sequences are MNHEY and SVGAGI.

The CDR3 region has the DNA TGTGCCAGCAGCTACCCACCGGCGGGGAACACTGAAGCTTTCTTT. The encoded protein is CASSYPPAGNTEAFF. The rearrangement links TRBV14 to TRBJ1-1; the D is unclear. Germline V lookup: CDR1 SGHDN, CDR2 FVKESK. V lost 5 bases and J lost 1, with 14 bases in between. The CDR3 is 15 residues long.

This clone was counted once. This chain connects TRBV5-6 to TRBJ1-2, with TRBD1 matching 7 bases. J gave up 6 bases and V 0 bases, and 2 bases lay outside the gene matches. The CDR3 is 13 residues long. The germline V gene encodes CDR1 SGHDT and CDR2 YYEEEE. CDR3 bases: TGTGCCAGCAGCTTGGACAGGGGTAATGGCTACACCTTC. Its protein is CASSLDRGNGYTF.

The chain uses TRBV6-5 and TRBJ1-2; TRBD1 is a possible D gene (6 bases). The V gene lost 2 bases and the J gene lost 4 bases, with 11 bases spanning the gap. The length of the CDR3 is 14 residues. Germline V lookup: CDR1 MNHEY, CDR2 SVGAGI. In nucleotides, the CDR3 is TGTGCCAGCAGTTACGAGGGGGTAGGCTATGGCTACACCTTC. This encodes CASSYEGVGYGYTF.

The CDR3 protein is CASSQFRDRGYGYTF. CDR3 sequence (DNA): TGTGCCAGCAGCCAATTCCGGGACAGGGGTTATGGCTACACCTTC. The chain joins TRBV3-1 (or the pseudogene TRBV3-2) to TRBJ1-2; 10 bases align to TRBD1. Germline lookup yields CDR1 LGHDT and CDR2 YNNKEL (reference sequence). The length of the CDR3 is 15 residues. With V trimmed by 2 bases and J by 5 bases, 5 bases remained unmatched.

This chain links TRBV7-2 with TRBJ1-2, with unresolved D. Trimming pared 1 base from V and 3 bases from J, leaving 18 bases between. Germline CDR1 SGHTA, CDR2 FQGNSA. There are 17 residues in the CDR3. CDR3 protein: CASSLGITGSADYGYTF. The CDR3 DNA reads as TGTGCCAGCAGCTTAGGTATCACCGGGTCCGCGGACTATGGCTACACCTTC.

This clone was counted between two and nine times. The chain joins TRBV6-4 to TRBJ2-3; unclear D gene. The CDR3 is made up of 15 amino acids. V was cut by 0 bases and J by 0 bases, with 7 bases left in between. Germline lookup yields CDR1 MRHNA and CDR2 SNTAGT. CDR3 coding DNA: TGTGCCAGCAGTGACTCCAGGCCTAGCACAGATACGCAGTATTTT. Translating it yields CASSDSRPSTDTQYF.

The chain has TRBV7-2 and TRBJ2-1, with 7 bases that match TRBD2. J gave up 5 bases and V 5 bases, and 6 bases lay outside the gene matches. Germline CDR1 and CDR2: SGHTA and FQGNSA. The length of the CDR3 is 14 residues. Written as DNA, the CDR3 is TGTGCCAGCAGCCGCGGGGGATCCAACAATGAGCAGTTCTTC. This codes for CASSRGGSNNEQFF.

CDR3 region: CASRPNTGGSVYEQYF. The CDR3 nucleotides read TGTGCCAGCAGGCCGAATACAGGGGGCTCAGTCTACGAGCAGTACTTC. The chain has TRBV3-1 (or the pseudogene TRBV3-2) and TRBJ2-7; 9 bases are shared with TRBD1. Unmatched junction bases numbered 12, after V lost 6 bases and J lost 3 bases. The CDR3 covers 16 residues. Germline-derived CDR1 and CDR2 are LGHDT and YNNKEL (reference sequence).

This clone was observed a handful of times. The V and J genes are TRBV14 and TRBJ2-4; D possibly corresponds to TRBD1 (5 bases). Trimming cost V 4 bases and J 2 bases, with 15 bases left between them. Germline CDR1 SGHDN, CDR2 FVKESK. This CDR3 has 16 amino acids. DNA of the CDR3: TGTGCCAGCAGCCCAGGGTTGTGGGAATCCAAAAACATTCAGTACTTC. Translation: CASSPGLWESKNIQYF.

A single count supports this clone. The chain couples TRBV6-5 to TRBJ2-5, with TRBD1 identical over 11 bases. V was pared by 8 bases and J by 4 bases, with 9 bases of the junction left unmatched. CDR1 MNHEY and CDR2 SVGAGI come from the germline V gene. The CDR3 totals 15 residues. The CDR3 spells CASGQDRGQLETQYF. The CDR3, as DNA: TGTGCCAGCGGACAGGACAGGGGGCAGTTAGAGACCCAGTACTTC.

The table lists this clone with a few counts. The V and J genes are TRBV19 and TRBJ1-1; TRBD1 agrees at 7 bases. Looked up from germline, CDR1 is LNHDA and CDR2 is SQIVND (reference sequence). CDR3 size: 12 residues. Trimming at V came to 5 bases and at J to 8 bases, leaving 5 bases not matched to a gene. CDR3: CASSYYRGEAFF. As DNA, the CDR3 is TGTGCCAGTAGTTACTACAGGGGAGAAGCTTTCTTT.

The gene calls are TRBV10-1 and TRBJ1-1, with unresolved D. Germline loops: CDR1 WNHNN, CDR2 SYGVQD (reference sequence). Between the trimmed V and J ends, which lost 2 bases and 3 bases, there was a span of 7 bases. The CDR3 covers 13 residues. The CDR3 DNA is TGCGCCAGCAGTGAGGGTACTCACACTGAAGCTTTCTTT. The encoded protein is CASSEGTHTEAFF.

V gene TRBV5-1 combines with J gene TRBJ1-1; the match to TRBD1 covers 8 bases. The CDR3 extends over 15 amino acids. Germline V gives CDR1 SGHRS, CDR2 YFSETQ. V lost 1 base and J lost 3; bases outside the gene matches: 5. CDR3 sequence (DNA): TGCGCCAGCAGCTTGACAGGGGGTGTCCACACTGAAGCTTTCTTT. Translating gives CASSLTGGVHTEAFF.

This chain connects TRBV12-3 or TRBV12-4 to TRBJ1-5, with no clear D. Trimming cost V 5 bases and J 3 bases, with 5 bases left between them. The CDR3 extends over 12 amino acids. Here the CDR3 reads CASSTYNQPQHF. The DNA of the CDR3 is TGTGCCAGCAGTACCTACAATCAGCCCCAGCATTTT.

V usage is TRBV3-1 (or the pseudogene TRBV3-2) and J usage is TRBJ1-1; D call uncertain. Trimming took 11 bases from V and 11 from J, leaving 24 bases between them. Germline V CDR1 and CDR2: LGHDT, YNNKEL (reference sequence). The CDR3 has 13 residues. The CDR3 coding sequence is TGTGCCTCCAGCCGAGGTGGAGGCAAGGCGGCTTTCTTT. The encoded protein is CASSRGGGKAAFF.